The T cell receptor (beta chain) described here comes from a study of shared clonotypes between healthy human individuals. Study-wide results and limits: Non-shared clonotypes had lower generation probabilities than clonotypes shared by all four sorted-subset donors.

Generated by immunoSEQ multiplex PCR, the TCRdb table keeps only in-frame clones and is missing some. The profile shows hundreds of thousands of clones, approximately 95% of them singletons. Per the germline V gene, CDR1 is LNHDA and CDR2 is SQIVND (reference sequence). This CDR3 region has 15 residues. Trimming at V came to 5 bases and at J to 2 bases, leaving 6 bases not matched to a gene. Cells designated naive CD8 were CD45RO-negative and were positively selected for CCR7, with terminally differentiated effector memory CD45RA+ cells excluded. On this clone itself: Antigen: not known.

The sample taken for sequencing was naive CD8+ T cells sorted from blood. This receptor was identified in a woman in her 30s in good health. The rearrangement uses TRBV19 and TRBJ2-7; 10 bases match TRBD1. The CDR3 here is CASSPGQGYAYEQYF. The CDR3 DNA is TGTGCCAGTAGTCCGGGACAGGGGTACGCCTACGAGCAGTACTTC.